This T cell receptor beta chain was sequenced for a study of blood T cell repertoires in COVID-19. Turning to the study itself: The United States, Italy and Spain provided the acute and convalescent COVID-19 samples. T cells, B-cell-depleted T cells, or PBMCs supplied cDNA or gDNA.

Source study methods: Reference gene primer amplification gave nucleated cell count estimates. TCRdb's copy holds only in-frame clones and misses some; the assay was immunoSEQ multiplex PCR. D and trimming come from the DNA, and the V and J calls and clone size come from that table. Among over 45,000 clones listed, 80% to 90% were seen once. The ends lost 2 bases at V and 6 bases at J; junction bases unmatched: 4. Looked up from germline, CDR1 is SGHTS and CDR2 is YDEGEE. The CDR3 spans 15 residues. The sequenced sample consisted of peripheral blood. This receptor was identified in a man aged 35 to 55 with acute or convalescent COVID-19. The chain uses TRBV5-8 and TRBJ2-1; TRBD2 matches 11 bases. CDR3 nucleotides: TGTGCCAGCAGCTTTCTAGCGGGGGGCACCAATGAGCAGTTCTTC. Translation: CASSFLAGGTNEQFF.